The rows below give T cell receptor beta chains drawn from one sample of a study of cytomegalovirus exposure and HLA in healthy donors. The table came from immunoSEQ multiplex PCR; TCRdb's copy has only in-frame clones and leaves some out. The repertoire holds about 130,000 clones, with 75% to 80% as singletons. The sequenced sample consisted of PBMCs. The receptors stem from a middle-aged man in good health and CMV-seronegative. Both conserved end residues are part of each CDR3. Fields, in order: CDR3 DNA, CDR3 protein, clone size, D gene, J gene, V gene. A D gene is named only where the DNA matches it firmly. Not every row has a clone size; where given, it reads once, few, many or a size class.

TGCGCCAGCAGCCAAGATCTAAGGGGGCCAGGCGAAAAACTGTTTTTT | CASSQDLRGPGEKLFF | . | TRBD1 | TRBJ1-4 | TRBV4-3
TGTGCCAGCAGTAATCCAGGACTTGGGGATGAGACCCAGTACTTC | CASSNPGLGDETQYF | . | . | TRBJ2-5 | TRBV25-1
TGTGCCAGCAGCGTACGACTAGCGGGGGGACCTAGCACAGATACGCAGTATTTT | CASSVRLAGGPSTDTQYF | . | TRBD2 | TRBJ2-3 | TRBV9
TGTGCCAGCAGCCAAGATTTCGGGGAATCACCCCTCCACTTT | CASSQDFGESPLHF | . | . | TRBJ1-6 | TRBV4-2
TGTGCCAGCAGCGTTTCCCCCGGGACAGCTGTTAACACTGAAGCTTTCTTT | CASSVSPGTAVNTEAFF | few | TRBD1 | TRBJ1-1 | TRBV9
TGTGCCAGCAGCCAAAGGGGCGGTAACCGGGACAGGCCATACCATGAAGCTTTCTTT | CASSQRGGNRDRPYHEAFF | few | TRBD1 | TRBJ1-1 | TRBV7-9
TGTGCCAGCAGCCCCGGCGGGGGCGTTGAAAAACTGTTTTTT | CASSPGGGVEKLFF | . | . | TRBJ1-4 | TRBV5-4
TGTGCCAGCAGCTCAAACCGGGACAGGGGATCGAATGAGCAGTTCTTC | CASSSNRDRGSNEQFF | . | TRBD1 | TRBJ2-1 | TRBV7-9
TGTGCCAGCAGCGTAGGGGGTGGGAGTTCACCCCTCCACTTT | CASSVGGGSSPLHF | few | . | TRBJ1-6 | TRBV9
TGTGCCAGCAGCTTACTAGCGGGGCCTTCCCCGACGGGTGAGCAGTTCTTC | CASSLLAGPSPTGEQFF | once | TRBD2 | TRBJ2-1 | TRBV11-2
TGTGCCAGCAGCTTGGGGGGGGGTAGTATTGAGACCCAGTACTTC | CASSLGGGSIETQYF | few | TRBD2 | TRBJ2-5 | TRBV7-2
TGTGCCAGCAGCTTAGACGGGACAGGCGAGCAGTACTTC | CASSLDGTGEQYF | . | TRBD1 | TRBJ2-7 | TRBV11-3
TGTGCCAGCAGCTCCAGGGCTTGGGAGCAGTACTTC | CASSSRAWEQYF | few | . | TRBJ2-7 | TRBV5-6
TGCGCCAGCAGCTTGGCGTCAGGGGTAGTGAATGAGCAGTTCTTC | CASSLASGVVNEQFF | . | . | TRBJ2-1 | TRBV5-1
TGTGCCAGCAGCGTAGTTGTAGGTCTGACAGGAGGTTCGGGCGGGGCCAACGTCCTGACTTTC | CASSVVVGLTGGSGGANVLTF | . | . | TRBJ2-6 | TRBV9
TGTGCCAGCAAGCCTAGTAGCAATCAGCCCCAGCATTTT | CASKPSSNQPQHF | . | . | TRBJ1-5 | TRBV6-5
TGTGCCAGCAGTGTGGGAGTGGCGGCAGATACGCAGTATTTT | CASSVGVAADTQYF | . | . | TRBJ2-3 | TRBV2
TGTGCCAGCAGCTTTATGAACTACAGGGATAATTCACCCCTCCACTTT | CASSFMNYRDNSPLHF | few | . | TRBJ1-6 | TRBV5-6